These T cell receptor beta chains were read from a single sample in a study of cytomegalovirus exposure and HLA in healthy donors. Data came from immunoSEQ multiplex PCR; TCRdb stores just in-frame clones and leaves some out. Here the sample spans 250,000 or so clones, around 80% being singletons. The sequenced sample consisted of PBMCs. Receptors originate from a woman aged 60-70 years in good health and CMV-seropositive. Both conserved end residues are part of each CDR3. Each record gives: V gene, J gene, D gene, CDR3 protein, CDR3 DNA. A D gene is named only where the DNA matches it firmly.

>TRBV27|TRBJ2-7|TRBD2
CASRGTSGTYEQYF
TGTGCCAGCAGGGGGACTAGCGGGACCTACGAGCAGTACTTC
>TRBV10-3|TRBJ1-1|TRBD1
CAIQGENTEAFF
TGTGCCATTCAGGGGGAGAACACTGAAGCTTTCTTT
>TRBV4-1|TRBJ2-4|TRBD2
CASSQGGRERIGKNIQYF
TGCGCCAGCAGCCAAGGAGGGCGGGAGAGGATAGGCAAAAACATTCAGTACTTC
>TRBV5-1|TRBJ2-7|-
CASSPILGAIEQYF
TGCGCCAGCAGTCCCATACTAGGTGCCATCGAGCAGTACTTC
>TRBV28|TRBJ2-7|TRBD1
CASSLTGVTYEQYF
TGTGCCAGCAGTTTAACAGGGGTCACTTACGAGCAGTACTTC
>TRBV27|TRBJ2-1|-
CATSTDDYNEQFF
TGTGCCACCAGTACAGACGACTACAATGAGCAGTTCTTC
>TRBV6-6|TRBJ2-2|TRBD1
CASRLGQKNTGELFF
TGTGCCAGCAGGCTGGGACAGAAGAACACCGGGGAGCTGTTTTTT
>TRBV18|TRBJ2-1|TRBD1
CASSSDRGVGEQFF
TGTGCCAGCTCATCAGACAGGGGGGTAGGTGAGCAGTTCTTC
>TRBV5-4|TRBJ1-6|-
CASSLVAPNSPLHF
TGTGCCAGCAGCTTGGTCGCGCCAAATTCACCCCTCCACTTT
>TRBV27|TRBJ2-3|TRBD1
CASSLRQGGVTDTQYF
TGTGCCAGCAGTTTAAGACAGGGGGGGGTCACAGATACGCAGTATTTT
>TRBV18|TRBJ1-6|-
CASSPLGRANSPLHF
TGTGCCAGCTCACCCTTGGGCAGAGCTAATTCACCCCTCCACTTT
>TRBV7-9|TRBJ2-5|-
CSSQASLQETQYF
TGTTCCAGCCAGGCGTCCCTCCAAGAGACCCAGTACTTC
>TRBV9|TRBJ1-1|-
CASSVVGAGGGTEAFF
TGTGCCAGCAGCGTAGTTGGTGCCGGCGGGGGCACTGAAGCTTTCTTT